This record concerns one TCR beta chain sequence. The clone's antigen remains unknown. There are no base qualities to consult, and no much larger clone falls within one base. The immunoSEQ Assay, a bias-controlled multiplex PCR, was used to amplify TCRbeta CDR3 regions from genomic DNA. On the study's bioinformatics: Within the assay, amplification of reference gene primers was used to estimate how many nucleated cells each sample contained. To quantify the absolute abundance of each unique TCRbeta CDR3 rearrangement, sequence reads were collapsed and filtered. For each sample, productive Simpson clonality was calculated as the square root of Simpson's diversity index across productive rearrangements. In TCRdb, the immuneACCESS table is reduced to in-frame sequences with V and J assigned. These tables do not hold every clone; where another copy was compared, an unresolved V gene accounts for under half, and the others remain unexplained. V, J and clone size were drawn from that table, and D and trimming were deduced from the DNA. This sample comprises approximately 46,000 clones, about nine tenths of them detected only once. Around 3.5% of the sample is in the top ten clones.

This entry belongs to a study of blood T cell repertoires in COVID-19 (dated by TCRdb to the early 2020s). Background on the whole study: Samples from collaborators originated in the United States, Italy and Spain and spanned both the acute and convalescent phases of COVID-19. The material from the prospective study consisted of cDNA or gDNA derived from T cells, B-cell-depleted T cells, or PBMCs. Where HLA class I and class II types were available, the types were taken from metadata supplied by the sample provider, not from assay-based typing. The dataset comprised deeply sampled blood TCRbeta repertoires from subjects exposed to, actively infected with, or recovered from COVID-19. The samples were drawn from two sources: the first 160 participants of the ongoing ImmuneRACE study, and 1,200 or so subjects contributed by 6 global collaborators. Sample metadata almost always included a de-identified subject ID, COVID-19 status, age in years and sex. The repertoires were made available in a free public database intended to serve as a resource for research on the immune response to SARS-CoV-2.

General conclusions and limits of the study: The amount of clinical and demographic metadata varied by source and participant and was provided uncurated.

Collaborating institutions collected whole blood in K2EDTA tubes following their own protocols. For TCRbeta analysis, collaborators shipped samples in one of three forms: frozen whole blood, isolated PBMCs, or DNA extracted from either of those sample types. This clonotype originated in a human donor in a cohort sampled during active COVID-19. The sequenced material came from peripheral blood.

The CDR3 reads as follows: CASRVTGQPEAFF. The nucleotide sequence is given as TGCGCCAGCAGGGTAACAGGACAACCCGAAGCTTTCTTT. The rearrangement combines TRBV10-2 with TRBJ1-1, and perhaps TRBD1 as D gene, on 5 matching bases. The CDR1 and CDR2 encoded by the germline V gene are WSHSY and SAAADI. Between the V and J ends, shortened by 6 bases and 8 bases respectively, the junction contains 16 bases. Its CDR3 holds 13 amino acids, cysteine through phenylalanine. The entry retains the CDR3 DNA only, 39 bases that are in frame from base 1.